A selection of T cell receptor beta chains follows, all from one sample in a study of blood T cells in healthy people across ages. TCRdb re-analysed the 5' RACE reads in MiXCR, keeping a single row per CDR3 protein. The data hold some 1,500,000 distinct CDR3 sequences, with less than 45% observed a single time. Sequenced sample: blood. These TCRs come from a young woman in good health. CDR3s include the opening cysteine and the closing phenylalanine or tryptophan. D genes are given only for firm matches. The size entry is marked missing in some rows and otherwise reads once, few, many or a size class.

>TRBV24-1|TRBJ2-1|NA|TRBD1|17
CATSDARGQGNYNEQFF
TGTGCCACCAGTGATGCAAGGGGACAGGGGAACTACAATGAGCAGTTCTTC
>TRBV20-1|TRBJ1-1|NA|NA|13
CSALSDGDTEAFF
TGCAGTGCTTTATCGGACGGGGACACTGAAGCTTTCTTT
>TRBV5-1|TRBJ1-2|few|NA|14
CASSLTEKNYGYTF
TGCGCCAGCAGCTTGACAGAAAAAAACTATGGCTACACCTTC
>TRBV9|TRBJ1-1|NA|NA|13
CASSVTGYTEAFF
TGTGCCAGCAGCGTTACCGGGTACACTGAAGCTTTCTTT
>TRBV12-3/TRBV12-4|TRBJ2-7|few|TRBD2|14
CASTSEGGRLEQYF
TGTGCCAGCACTTCCGAGGGAGGGCGCTTGGAGCAGTACTTC
>TRBV18|TRBJ2-1|NA|NA|16
CASSPVPQGQVNEQFF
TGTGCCAGCTCACCAGTACCCCAGGGGCAGGTCAATGAGCAGTTCTTC
>TRBV4-2|TRBJ1-1|few|NA|15
CASSQDRPRGTEAFF
TGTGCCAGCAGCCAAGATCGTCCCCGCGGGACTGAAGCTTTCTTT
>TRBV10-3|TRBJ1-1|NA|NA|16
CAISESNPGAGAEAFF
TGTGCCATCAGTGAGTCGAACCCGGGGGCTGGCGCTGAAGCTTTCTTT
>TRBV9|TRBJ2-3|NA|NA|14
CASSPLSVVATQYF
TGTGCCAGCAGCCCCTTATCAGTTGTCGCTACGCAGTATTTT
>TRBV7-2|TRBJ2-3|once|NA|15
CASSPAGRRTDTQYF
TGTGCCAGCAGCCCCGCGGGCCGACGCACAGATACGCAGTATTTT
>TRBV29-1|TRBJ2-7|few|TRBD1|15
CSVDRAGQGPYEQYF
TGCAGCGTTGACCGGGCGGGACAGGGTCCCTACGAGCAGTACTTC